This TCR beta chain was identified in a study of T cell changes during pregnancy in multiple sclerosis. Germline V gives CDR1 SGDLS, CDR2 YYNGEE. CDR3 length: 13 residues. Trimming cost V 0 bases and J 3 bases, with 7 bases left between them. Method: immunoSEQ multiplex PCR; TCRdb's copy keeps in-frame clones and lacks some. The sample contains over 65,000 clones, approximately 89% of which appear only once. The source is a female donor with multiple sclerosis, enrolled in a pregnancy study. Sequenced here: peripheral blood, sampled in the first trimester of pregnancy. The V call is TRBV9, the J call TRBJ2-7; no firm D call. The CDR3: CASSVDSGYEQYF. The CDR3 coding sequence is TGTGCCAGCAGCGTAGACAGTGGCTACGAGCAGTACTTC.